This T cell receptor beta chain was sequenced for a study of blood T cells in healthy people across ages. Trimming took off 5 bases at V and 5 bases at J, with 7 bases between the two ends. This CDR3 has 12 amino acids. The V gene's germline CDR1 is SGHTA and CDR2 FQGNSA. Alongside a J-beta primer mix, a sample-barcoded 5' primer served in a second PCR lasting 7 to 11 cycles. TCRdb independently ran MiXCR on the 5' RACE reads; one entry per CDR3 protein. This table holds 850,000 to 1,000,000 distinct CDR3 sequences, roughly 50% found once. PBMCs numbering at least 6.5 million were isolated per sample.

The V and J genes are TRBV7-2 and TRBJ1-5; D not resolved. The sequencing sample was made of blood. This sequence originates from a woman aged 60-70 years in good health. CDR3 in DNA: TGTGCCAGCAGCGGGGAGCATCAGCCCCAGCATTTT. Translated: CASSGEHQPQHF. Combining the CDR3 with reference TRBV7-2 and TRBJ1-5 gives the whole variable domain GAGVSQSPSNKVTEKGKDVELRCDPISGHTALYWYRQSLGQGLEFLIYFQGNSAPDKSGLPSDRFSAERTGGSVSTLTIQRTQQEDSAVYLCASSGEHQPQHFGDGTRLSIL.